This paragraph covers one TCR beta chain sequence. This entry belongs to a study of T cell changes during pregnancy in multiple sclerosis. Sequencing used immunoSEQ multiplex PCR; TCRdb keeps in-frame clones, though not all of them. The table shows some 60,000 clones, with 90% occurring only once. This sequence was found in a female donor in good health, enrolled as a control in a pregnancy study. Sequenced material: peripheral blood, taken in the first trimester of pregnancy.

The CDR3 coding sequence is TGCGCCAGCAGCTCTGACAGGGATAACACTGAAGCTTTCTTT. Translation gives CASSSDRDNTEAFF. J is TRBJ1-1 and V is TRBV5-1; 7 nucleotides match TRBD1. From germline, CDR1 is SGHRS and CDR2 YFSETQ. The CDR3 loop spans 14 amino acids. Losses at the gene ends were 3 bases for V and 2 bases for J; bases not matched to a gene: 4.